Below, one T cell receptor (beta chain) is given with its context. Assay used: immunoSEQ multiplex PCR; TCRdb lists only in-frame clones, some missing. The table includes about 270,000 clones, 70% to 90% detected once. With V trimmed by 4 bases and J by 8 bases, 9 bases remained unmatched. The CDR3 runs 15 residues. CDR1 and CDR2 (germline): SGHRS, YFSETQ. These data are taken from a study of blood T cell repertoires in COVID-19. The chain combines TRBV5-1 with TRBJ2-1; 10 bases are a match to TRBD2. Specimen: PBMCs or T cells enriched from blood (not recorded which). The sequence was obtained from a woman in her twenties or thirties with acute COVID-19. DNA for the CDR3: TGCGCCAGCAGCGGCGGGCTAGCGGGAGAGCATGAGCAGTTCTTC. It is translated as CASSGGLAGEHEQFF.